What follows describes a single T cell receptor (beta chain). The data stem from a study of beta chain features in type 1 diabetes. This CDR3 comprises 17 residues. V lost 4 bases and J lost 6; bases outside the gene matches: 15. From germline, CDR1 is SGHDN and CDR2 FVKESK. Sequenced material consisted of expressed TCRB transcripts (all of the isolated RNA was reverse transcribed). Naive, central memory and regulatory T cell samples yielded around 3.6 million reads on average. Sequenced by immunoSEQ multiplex PCR; TCRdb stores in-frame clones only, minus some. Of around 350,000 clones in the sample, roughly 12% are singletons; the top ten hold more than 0.015%.

The sequenced sample was naive CD4+ T cells from blood. The clonotype originates from a man between 18 and 29 years old in good health. The chain links TRBV14 to TRBJ2-3; TRBD1 aligns across 8 bases. The CDR3 coding sequence is TGTGCCAGCAGCCCTGCAGACCGTCTCAGGGGGCGCGATACGCAGTATTTT. This gives the protein CASSPADRLRGRDTQYF.